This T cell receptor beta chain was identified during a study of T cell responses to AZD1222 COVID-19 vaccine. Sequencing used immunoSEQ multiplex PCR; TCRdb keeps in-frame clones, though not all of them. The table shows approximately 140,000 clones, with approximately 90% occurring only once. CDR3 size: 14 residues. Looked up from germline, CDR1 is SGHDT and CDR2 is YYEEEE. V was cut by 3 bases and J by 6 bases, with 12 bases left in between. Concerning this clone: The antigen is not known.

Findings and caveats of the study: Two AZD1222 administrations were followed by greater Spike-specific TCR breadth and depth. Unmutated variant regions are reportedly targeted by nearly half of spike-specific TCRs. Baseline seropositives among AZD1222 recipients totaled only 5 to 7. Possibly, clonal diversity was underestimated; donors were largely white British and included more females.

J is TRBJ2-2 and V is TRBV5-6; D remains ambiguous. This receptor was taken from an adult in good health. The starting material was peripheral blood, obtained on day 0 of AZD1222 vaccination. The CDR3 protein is CASSSSFTPGELFF. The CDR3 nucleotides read TGTGCCAGCAGCTCGAGTTTTACACCCGGGGAGCTGTTTTTT.